The rows below give T cell receptor beta chains drawn from one sample of a study of OX40 agonist ivuxolimab in advanced cancers. Repertoires were generated with immunoSEQ multiplex PCR, while TCRdb's copy carries only in-frame clones and drops some. This repertoire shows about 38,000 clones, roughly nine tenths found once; its top ten account for approximately 46%. The sequencing here drew on CD4+ or CD8+ T cells sorted from blood, taken in a trial of the OX40 agonist ivuxolimab. The receptors were sampled from an adult with an advanced solid tumor such as melanoma, head and neck, liver or kidney cancer. Both conserved end residues are part of each CDR3. A D gene is named only where the DNA matches it firmly. Rows may omit the clone size; those that give it use once, few, many or a size class.

V	size	D	J	DNA	CDR3
TRBV19	NA	TRBD1	TRBJ1-3	TGTGCCAGTAGAAGAACAGGGGATAGCGGAAACACCATATATTTT	CASRRTGDSGNTIYF
TRBV4-1	NA	NA	TRBJ1-6	TGCGCCAGCAGCCCACGGGACAACCCTTCACCCCTCCACTTT	CASSPRDNPSPLHF
TRBV28	NA	NA	TRBJ1-5	TGTGCCAGCAGTTTATCCGGGGCCGTGCATCAGCCCCAGCATTTT	CASSLSGAVHQPQHF
TRBV7-6	once	NA	TRBJ1-1	TGTGCCAGCAGCCTCGAAGGGGACACTGAAGCTTTCTTT	CASSLEGDTEAFF
TRBV19	NA	TRBD2	TRBJ2-7	TGTGCCAGTTCGCACGGGGGGTTTGAGCAGTACTTC	CASSHGGFEQYF
TRBV4-1	NA	TRBD2	TRBJ2-1	TGCGCCAGCAGCCACCGGGGGGGCTCCTACAATGAGCAGTTCTTC	CASSHRGGSYNEQFF
TRBV6-4	NA	NA	TRBJ1-1	TGTGCCAGCAGCGCCCGGGACGGTGACACTGAAGCTTTCTTT	CASSARDGDTEAFF
TRBV20-1	few	NA	TRBJ2-1	TGCAGTGCTAAAATTTACAATGAGCAGTTCTTC	CSAKIYNEQFF
TRBV29-1	NA	TRBD1	TRBJ2-2	TGCAGCGTTGAAGCCAGGCAGGGGGCCAACACCGGGGAGCTGTTTTTT	CSVEARQGANTGELFF
TRBV7-9	NA	NA	TRBJ2-5	TGTGCCAGCAGCCCCGACGCCTCCCAAGAGACCCAGTACTTC	CASSPDASQETQYF
TRBV19	once	NA	TRBJ2-7	TGTGCCAGTAAATGGTCGGTCGATCCGGGCGAGCAGTACTTC	CASKWSVDPGEQYF
TRBV15	NA	NA	TRBJ2-7	TGTGCCACCAGCAGAGCAGGAAGGTCGGGGTGGTACGAGCAGTACTTC	CATSRAGRSGWYEQYF
TRBV7-2	NA	NA	TRBJ1-2	TGTGCCAGCAGCTTATCCATCCAGTACGGCTACACCTTC	CASSLSIQYGYTF
TRBV11-2	few	NA	TRBJ1-1	TGTGCCAGCAGCTTAGGTTATGGTACTGAAGCTTTCTTT	CASSLGYGTEAFF
TRBV19	NA	NA	TRBJ1-6	TGTGCCAGTAGTATTAATTTTGGGGGATCACCCCTCCACTTT	CASSINFGGSPLHF
TRBV28	NA	TRBD1	TRBJ2-7	TGTGCCAGCAGCCGGACAGGGGTTTGGTACGAGCAGTACTTC	CASSRTGVWYEQYF
TRBV7-6	NA	TRBD1	TRBJ2-7	TGTGCCAGCAGCAATGACAGGGGAGACGAGCAGTACTTC	CASSNDRGDEQYF
TRBV5-1	NA	NA	TRBJ2-1	TGCGCCAGCAGCCCAGGGCCTGAGCAGTTCTTC	CASSPGPEQFF
TRBV7-9	NA	NA	TRBJ1-2	TGTGCCAGCAGGTCCGATATGTGGATCGATGGCTACACCTTC	CASRSDMWIDGYTF
TRBV19	NA	NA	TRBJ2-1	TGTGCCAGTACCTCGGTCTCCTACAATGAGCAGTTCTTC	CASTSVSYNEQFF
TRBV29-1	NA	NA	TRBJ2-7	TGCAGCGTTGAAGATGTTGGGCAGCTTCCCTACGAGCAGTACTTC	CSVEDVGQLPYEQYF
TRBV7-2	NA	TRBD1	TRBJ2-1	TGTGCCAGCAGCTGGGGACAGTACAATGAGCAGTTCTTC	CASSWGQYNEQFF
TRBV6-5	NA	TRBD1	TRBJ1-1	TGTGCCAGCAAGGACAGGGGGGGGAGGAACACTGAAGCTTTCTTT	CASKDRGGRNTEAFF
TRBV5-1	NA	TRBD2	TRBJ2-5	TGCGCCAGCAGCTTTGTCCCTAGCGGGGAAAAGCGGAAGACCCAGTACTTC	CASSFVPSGEKRKTQYF
TRBV10-2	NA	NA	TRBJ1-4	TGCGCCAGCAGTTCCCCGGGCGATGAAAAACTGTTTTTT	CASSSPGDEKLFF
TRBV7-9	NA	NA	TRBJ1-2	TGTGCCAGCAGCTCCGGTGGTATGTGGACAGTATCGAACGGCTACACCTTC	CASSSGGMWTVSNGYTF
TRBV9	NA	NA	TRBJ2-7	TGTGCCAGCAGCGTAGATACAGGGCTTGTCTACGAGCAGTACTTC	CASSVDTGLVYEQYF
TRBV6-5	NA	NA	TRBJ2-1	TGTGCCAGCAGTTACTCTGTCGGAACCTACAATGAGCAGTTCTTC	CASSYSVGTYNEQFF
TRBV4-1	NA	NA	TRBJ2-3	TGCGCCAGCAGCCAAGGAACAGGGTCCTCCGCAGATACGCAGTATTTT	CASSQGTGSSADTQYF
TRBV27	NA	NA	TRBJ1-5	TGTGCCAGCAGTTTAGTGGGGGCGGAGGAGAATCAGCCCCAGCATTTT	CASSLVGAEENQPQHF
TRBV27	few	NA	TRBJ2-6	TGTGCCAGCAGTAGCGAAGCACCCTCTGGGGCCAACGTCCTGACTTTC	CASSSEAPSGANVLTF
TRBV7-9	NA	NA	TRBJ1-6	TGTGCCAGCAGCCCCACAGTTGGGACATACCCAAATTCACCCCTCCACTTT	CASSPTVGTYPNSPLHF
TRBV25-1	once	TRBD1	TRBJ1-2	TGTGCCAGCAGTGCATGGACAGGGGATGGCTACACCTTC	CASSAWTGDGYTF
TRBV6-5	NA	NA	TRBJ1-3	TGTGCCAGCTCCTCTGGGTTATCTGGAAACACCATATATTTT	CASSSGLSGNTIYF
TRBV7-8	NA	TRBD1	TRBJ2-7	TGTGCCAGCAGCTCGGACAGGACCTACGAGCAGTACTTC	CASSSDRTYEQYF
TRBV4-3	NA	TRBD1	TRBJ2-7	TGCGCCAGCAGCCAAGGCCCGACAGGGAACAGCTACGAGCAGTACTTC	CASSQGPTGNSYEQYF
TRBV4-2	NA	NA	TRBJ1-6	TGTGCCAGCAGCCAAGCGGCCAGTATAGGTTCACCCCTCCACTTT	CASSQAASIGSPLHF
TRBV6-6	many	NA	TRBJ1-4	TGTGCCAGCAGTGGGATAGGCAGGGATGAAAAACTGTTTTTT	CASSGIGRDEKLFF
TRBV6-5	NA	NA	TRBJ1-2	TGTGCCAGCATGGCAGAGGGGCACTATGGCTACACCTTC	CASMAEGHYGYTF
TRBV9	NA	NA	TRBJ2-2	TGTGCCAGCAGCGTAGTGGAGACCGGGGAGCTGTTTTTT	CASSVVETGELFF
TRBV27	NA	TRBD1	TRBJ1-6	TGTGCCAGCAGTCAACGACAGGGGAGCTCCTATAATTCACCCCTCCACTTT	CASSQRQGSSYNSPLHF
TRBV10-1	few	NA	TRBJ1-2	TGCGCCAGCAGTTTGGGGCGGGACAATAACTATGGCTACACCTTC	CASSLGRDNNYGYTF
TRBV14	NA	NA	TRBJ1-1	TGTGCCAGCAGCCAAAGCTCGGGGACTGAAGCTTTCTTT	CASSQSSGTEAFF